Each of the 11 T cell receptor beta chains below was sequenced from the same sample in a study of blood T cells in healthy people across ages. Using a J-beta primer mix together with a sample-barcoded 5' primer, a second PCR was run for roughly 6 to 11 cycles. TCRdb re-derived calls from the 5' RACE reads in MiXCR, one entry per CDR3 protein. The repertoire includes around 800,000 distinct CDR3 sequences, under 55% of them detected once, and around 21% sits in the top ten. The specimen was blood. All receptors derive from a man aged 55 to 70 in good health.

This clonotype was detected many times. The rearrangement links TRBV10-3 to TRBJ2-5; a weak D match, TRBD2 (5 bases). The CDR3 is made up of 15 amino acids. Germline CDR1 reads ENHRY; CDR2 reads SYGVKD. V dropped 3 bases and J dropped 8 bases, with 19 bases sitting between them. This CDR3 is CAISDTSLEGFTQYF. In nucleotides, the CDR3 is TGTGCCATCAGTGACACGAGTCTCGAGGGTTTTACCCAGTACTTC.

This clonotype was detected a few times. The rearrangement joins TRBV27 to TRBJ2-3; D is possibly TRBD1 (6 bases). This CDR3 region has 16 residues. CDR1 is MNHEY and CDR2 is SMNVEV in the germline V gene (reference sequence). Trimming removed 4 bases at V and 2 bases at J, with 16 bases between. CDR3 in DNA: TGTGCCAGCAGTTCTAGGGGGACCATCGCCACAGATACGCAGTATTTT. Its translation: CASSSRGTIATDTQYF.

V and J are TRBV12-3 or TRBV12-4 and TRBJ2-7, with 8 bases matching TRBD1. V lost 2 bases and J lost 0; bases outside the gene matches: 3. This CDR3 spans 15 amino acids. DNA of the CDR3: TGTGCCAGCAGTTTACAGGGGGCGGCCTCCTACGAGCAGTACTTC. This codes for CASSLQGAASYEQYF.

This sequence joins TRBV7-2 and TRBJ2-5; no reliable D call. The CDR3 is 14 amino acids. Between the trimmed V and J ends, which lost 1 base and 5 bases, there was a span of 11 bases. Germline CDR1 and CDR2: SGHTA and FQGNSA. The chain's CDR3 is CASSLGAGLETQYF. The CDR3 nucleotides read TGTGCCAGCAGCTTAGGGGCTGGTTTGGAGACCCAGTACTTC.

This clonotype was seen a handful of times. A much larger clonotype is one base distant, so this may be a read error. V usage is TRBV24-1 and J usage is TRBJ2-7; 8 bases are shared with TRBD1. Germline assignment: CDR1 KGHDR and CDR2 SFDVKD. Trimming removed 2 bases from V and 7 bases from J; junction bases left unmatched: 12. This CDR3 region has 16 residues. This CDR3 reads CATSDSDRGKGNEQYF. The CDR3 coding sequence is TGTGCCACCAGTGATTCTGACAGGGGCAAGGGCAATGAGCAGTACTTC.

The chain employs TRBV9 and TRBJ2-7, with 9 positions matching TRBD2. Germline V lookup: CDR1 SGDLS, CDR2 YYNGEE. Trimming removed 4 bases from V and 4 bases from J; junction bases left unmatched: 6. The CDR3 spans 14 residues. CDR3 DNA: TGTGCCAGCAGCCCCGGGACTAGCACGTACGAGCAGTACTTC. Its translation is CASSPGTSTYEQYF.

V usage is TRBV20-1 and J usage is TRBJ2-1; TRBD2 agrees at 9 bases. The germline CDR1 and CDR2 sequences are DFQATT and SNEGSKA (reference sequence). This CDR3 is 15 amino acids long. V trimming: 6 bases; J trimming: 0 bases; junction bases outside the gene matches: 6. CDR3 sequence (DNA): TGCAGTGCCCCTATAGCGGGGGACTCCTACAATGAGCAGTTCTTC. Its translation: CSAPIAGDSYNEQFF.

This clonotype appeared a few times. This chain connects TRBV25-1 to TRBJ2-5; 7 bases agree with TRBD1. This CDR3 is 13 amino acids long. V lost 7 bases and J lost 3; bases outside the gene matches: 5. The germline CDR1 and CDR2 sequences are MGHDK and SYGVNS. In DNA, the CDR3 is TGTGCCAGCAACCCAGACAGGGAAGAGACCCAGTACTTC. Translated: CASNPDREETQYF.

The V and J genes are TRBV7-2 and TRBJ2-3; 14 nucleotides agree with TRBD2. CDR3 size: 17 residues. Germline CDR1 is SGHTA and CDR2 is FQGNSA. Trimming at V came to 6 bases and at J to 4 bases, leaving 9 bases not matched to a gene. The CDR3 protein is CASRPAGLAGGADTQYF. CDR3 sequence (DNA): TGTGCCAGCAGACCTGCTGGACTAGCGGGGGGTGCAGATACGCAGTATTTT.

This clonotype occurred a few times. The rearrangement uses TRBV29-1 and TRBJ1-2, with no clear D. The ends were cut back, 7 bases at V and 3 bases at J, with 15 bases in the middle. Germline loops: CDR1 SQVTM, CDR2 ANQGSEA. CDR3 size: 13 residues. The DNA of the CDR3 is TGCAGCGCCGGAACAGTTGATCACTATGGCTACACCTTC. Translated: CSAGTVDHYGYTF.

This clonotype was observed at least ten times. This sequence joins TRBV7-9 and TRBJ1-1; 7 nucleotides line up with TRBD1. V was clipped by 5 bases and J by 2 bases; unmatched bases: 11. The CDR3 totals 16 residues. CDR1 SEHNR and CDR2 FQNEAQ come from the germline V gene (reference sequence). The CDR3 here is CASSPGRGQLNTEAFF. The CDR3 bases are TGTGCCAGCAGCCCTGGGAGGGGGCAGTTAAACACTGAAGCTTTCTTT.